The clone carrying this TCR beta chain was seen only a few times. Its antigen is not identified. A single record per CDR3 protein comes from TCRdb applying MiXCR to the 5' RACE reads. This sample has more than 200,000 distinct CDR3 sequences, with over 12% found just once. The source of the sample is a study of identical twins. The study's findings and limits: Insertions were reduced in abundant cord blood beta clonotypes but not in memory repertoires.

The receptor was derived from a young woman in good health. The sequenced material came from memory (CD45RO+) T cells sorted from blood.

The CDR3 sequence: CASRYDKKNEQFF. DNA of the CDR3: TGTGCCAGCAGATACGACAAAAAGAATGAGCAGTTCTTC. The J gene is TRBJ2-1, the V gene TRBV11-1, with unresolved D. The V end was cut by 6 bases, the J end by 7 bases, with 13 bases between. The CDR3 sequence is 13 residues long. Germline V gene lookup returns CDR1 SGHAT and CDR2 FQDESV (reference sequence).